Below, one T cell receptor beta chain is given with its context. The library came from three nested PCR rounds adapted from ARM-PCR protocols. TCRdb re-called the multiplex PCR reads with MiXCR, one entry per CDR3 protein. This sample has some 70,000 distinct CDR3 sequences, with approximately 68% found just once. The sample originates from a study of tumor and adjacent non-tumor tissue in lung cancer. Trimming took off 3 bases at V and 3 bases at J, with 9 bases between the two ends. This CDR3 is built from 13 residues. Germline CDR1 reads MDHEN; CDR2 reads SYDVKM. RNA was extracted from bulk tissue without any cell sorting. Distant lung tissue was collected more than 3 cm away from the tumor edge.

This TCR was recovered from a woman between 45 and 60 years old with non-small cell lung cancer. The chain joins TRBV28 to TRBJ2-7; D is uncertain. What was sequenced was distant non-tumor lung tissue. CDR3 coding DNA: TGTGCCAGCAGTTTGAGGAACAGCTACGAGCAGTACTTC. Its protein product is CASSLRNSYEQYF.